These T cell receptor beta chains were read from a single sample in a study of memory CD4+ T cells and cytomegalovirus serostatus. Assay: immunoSEQ multiplex PCR; the TCRdb copy retains only in-frame clones and omits some. The repertoire holds more than 45,000 clones, with 70% to 85% as singletons. The material sequenced was memory CD4+ T cells from blood. These receptors were collected from an adult in good health and CMV-seronegative. Both conserved end residues are part of each CDR3. A D gene is named only where the DNA matches it firmly. Only some rows state a clone size, as once, few, many or a class for expanded clones.

abundance: few; j_gene: TRBJ2-7; v_gene: TRBV28; d_gene: -; CDR3aa: CASSLRLRVGRLVSYEQYF; CDR3nt: TGTGCCAGCAGCCTCCGGTTGCGGGTTGGGAGGTTGGTCTCCTACGAGCAGTACTTC
abundance: -; j_gene: TRBJ1-1; v_gene: TRBV6-5; d_gene: -; CDR3aa: CASSRMNTEAFF; CDR3nt: TGTGCCAGCAGCCGTATGAACACTGAAGCTTTCTTT
abundance: -; j_gene: TRBJ2-7; v_gene: TRBV4-3; d_gene: -; CDR3aa: CASSRLQGNEQYF; CDR3nt: TGCGCCAGCAGCCGACTACAGGGTAACGAGCAGTACTTC
abundance: -; j_gene: TRBJ2-7; v_gene: TRBV6-6; d_gene: -; CDR3aa: CASHGQPPISYEQYF; CDR3nt: TGTGCCAGCCACGGGCAACCTCCCATCTCCTACGAGCAGTACTTC
abundance: -; j_gene: TRBJ1-5; v_gene: TRBV27; d_gene: TRBD1; CDR3aa: CASSFGTGNQPQHF; CDR3nt: TGTGCCAGCAGTTTCGGGACAGGGAATCAGCCCCAGCATTTT
abundance: -; j_gene: TRBJ1-1; v_gene: TRBV7-2; d_gene: -; CDR3aa: CASSLVARNTEAFF; CDR3nt: TGTGCCAGCAGCTTAGTAGCCCGGAACACTGAAGCTTTCTTT
abundance: -; j_gene: TRBJ2-1; v_gene: TRBV19; d_gene: -; CDR3aa: CASSQVGSSNEQFF; CDR3nt: TGTGCCAGTAGTCAGGTAGGGTCGTCCAATGAGCAGTTCTTC
abundance: -; j_gene: TRBJ2-5; v_gene: TRBV2; d_gene: -; CDR3aa: CASSQGPGETQYF; CDR3nt: TGTGCCAGCAGTCAGGGGCCTGGAGAGACCCAGTACTTC
abundance: -; j_gene: TRBJ2-2; v_gene: TRBV29-1; d_gene: -; CDR3aa: CSVDSGYTGELFF; CDR3nt: TGCAGCGTTGATTCGGGATACACCGGGGAGCTGTTTTTT
abundance: -; j_gene: TRBJ2-2; v_gene: TRBV7-6; d_gene: -; CDR3aa: CASSLRSEEAGELFF; CDR3nt: TGTGCCAGCAGCTTACGGTCAGAGGAGGCCGGGGAGCTGTTTTTT
abundance: -; j_gene: TRBJ2-7; v_gene: TRBV5-1; d_gene: -; CDR3aa: CASSVTFESYEQYF; CDR3nt: TGCGCCAGCAGCGTAACTTTCGAATCCTACGAGCAGTACTTC